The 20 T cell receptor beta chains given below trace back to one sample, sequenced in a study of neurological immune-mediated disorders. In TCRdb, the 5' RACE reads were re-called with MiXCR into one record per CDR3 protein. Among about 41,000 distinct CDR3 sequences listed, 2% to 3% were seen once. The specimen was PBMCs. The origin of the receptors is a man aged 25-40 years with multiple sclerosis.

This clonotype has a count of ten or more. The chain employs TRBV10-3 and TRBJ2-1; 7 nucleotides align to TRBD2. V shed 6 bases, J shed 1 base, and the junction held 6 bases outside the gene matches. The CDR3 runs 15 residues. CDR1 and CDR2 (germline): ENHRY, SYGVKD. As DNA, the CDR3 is TGTGCCATCAGCGGGGGGACTCAATCCTACAATGAGCAGTTCTTC. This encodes CAISGGTQSYNEQFF.

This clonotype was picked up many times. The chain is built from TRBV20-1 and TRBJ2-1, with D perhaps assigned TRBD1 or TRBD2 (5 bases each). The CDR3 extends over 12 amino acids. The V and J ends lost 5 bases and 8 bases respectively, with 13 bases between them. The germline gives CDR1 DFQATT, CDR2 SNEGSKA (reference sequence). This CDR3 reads CSAPRGADEQFF. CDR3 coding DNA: TGCAGTGCTCCGAGGGGCGCCGATGAGCAGTTCTTC.

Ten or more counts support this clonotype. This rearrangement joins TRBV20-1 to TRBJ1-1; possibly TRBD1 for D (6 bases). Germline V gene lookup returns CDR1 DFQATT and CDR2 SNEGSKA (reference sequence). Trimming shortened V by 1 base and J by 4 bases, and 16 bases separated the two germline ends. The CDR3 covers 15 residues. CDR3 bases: TGCAGTGCTAGAGGGGGGGCAGGGGCGGCCACTGAAGCTTTCTTT. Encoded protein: CSARGGAGAATEAFF.

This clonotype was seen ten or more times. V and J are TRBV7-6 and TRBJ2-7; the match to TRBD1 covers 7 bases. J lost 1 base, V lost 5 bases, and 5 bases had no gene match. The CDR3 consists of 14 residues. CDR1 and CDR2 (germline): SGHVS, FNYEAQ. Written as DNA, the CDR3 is TGTGCCAGCAGCGGTGGGACAGCGTCCTACGAGCAGTACTTC. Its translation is CASSGGTASYEQYF.

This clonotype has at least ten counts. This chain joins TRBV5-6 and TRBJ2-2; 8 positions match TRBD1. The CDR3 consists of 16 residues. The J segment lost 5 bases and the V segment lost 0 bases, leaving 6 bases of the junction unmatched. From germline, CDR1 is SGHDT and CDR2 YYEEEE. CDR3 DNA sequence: TGTGCCAGCAGCTTGGTATCGACAGGGGAGACCGGGGAGCTGTTTTTT. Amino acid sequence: CASSLVSTGETGELFF.

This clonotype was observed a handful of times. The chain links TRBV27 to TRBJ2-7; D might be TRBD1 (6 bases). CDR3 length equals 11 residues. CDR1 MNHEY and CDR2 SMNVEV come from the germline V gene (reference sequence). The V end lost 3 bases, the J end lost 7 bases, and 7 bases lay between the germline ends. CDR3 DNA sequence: TGTGCCAGCAGTTTGGGGACAGAGCAGTACTTC. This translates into CASSLGTEQYF.

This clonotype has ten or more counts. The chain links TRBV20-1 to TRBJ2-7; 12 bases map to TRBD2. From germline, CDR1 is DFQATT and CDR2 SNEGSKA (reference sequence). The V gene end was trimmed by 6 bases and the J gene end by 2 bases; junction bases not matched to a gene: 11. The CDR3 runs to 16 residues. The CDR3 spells CSAKGLAGGPPYEQYF. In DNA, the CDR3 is TGCAGTGCCAAAGGCCTAGCGGGAGGGCCTCCCTACGAGCAGTACTTC.

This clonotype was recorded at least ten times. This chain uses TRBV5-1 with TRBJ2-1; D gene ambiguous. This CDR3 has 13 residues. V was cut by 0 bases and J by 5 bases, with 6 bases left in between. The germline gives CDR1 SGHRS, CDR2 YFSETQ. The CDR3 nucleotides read TGCGCCAGCAGCTTGGTACTTGACAATGAGCAGTTCTTC. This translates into CASSLVLDNEQFF.

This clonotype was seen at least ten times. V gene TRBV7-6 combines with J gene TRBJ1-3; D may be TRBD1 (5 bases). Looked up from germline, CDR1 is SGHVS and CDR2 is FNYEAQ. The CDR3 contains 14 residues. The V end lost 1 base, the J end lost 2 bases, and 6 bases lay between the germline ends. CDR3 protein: CASSLGGAGNTIYF. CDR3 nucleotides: TGTGCCAGCAGCTTAGGAGGGGCTGGAAACACCATATATTTT.

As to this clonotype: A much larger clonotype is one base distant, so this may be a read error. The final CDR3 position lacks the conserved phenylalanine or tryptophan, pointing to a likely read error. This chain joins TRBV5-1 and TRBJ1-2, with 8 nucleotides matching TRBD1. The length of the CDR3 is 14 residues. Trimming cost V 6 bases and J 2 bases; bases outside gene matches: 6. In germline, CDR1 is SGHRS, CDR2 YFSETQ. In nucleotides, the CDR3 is TGCGCCAGCACTCGGACAGGGACCAACTATGGCTACACCTGC. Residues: CASTRTGTNYGYTC.

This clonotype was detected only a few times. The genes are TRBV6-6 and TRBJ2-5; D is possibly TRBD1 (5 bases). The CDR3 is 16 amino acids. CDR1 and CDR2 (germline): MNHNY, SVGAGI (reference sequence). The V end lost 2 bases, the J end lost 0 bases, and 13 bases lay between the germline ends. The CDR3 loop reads CASSYNDMGHQETQYF. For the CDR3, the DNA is TGTGCCAGCAGTTACAACGACATGGGGCACCAAGAGACCCAGTACTTC.

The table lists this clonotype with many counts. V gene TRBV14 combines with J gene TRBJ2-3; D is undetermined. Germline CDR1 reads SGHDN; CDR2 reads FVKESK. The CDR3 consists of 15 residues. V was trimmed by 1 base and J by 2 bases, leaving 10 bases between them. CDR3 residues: CASSQVLGFTDTQYF. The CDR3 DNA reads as TGTGCCAGCAGCCAAGTCCTAGGGTTCACAGATACGCAGTATTTT.

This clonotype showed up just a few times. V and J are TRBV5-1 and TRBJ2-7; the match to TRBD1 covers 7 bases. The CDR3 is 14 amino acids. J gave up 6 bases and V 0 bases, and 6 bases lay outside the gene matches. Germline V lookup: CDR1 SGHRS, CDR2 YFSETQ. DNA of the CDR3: TGCGCCAGCAGCTTGGGCGACAGGGTATCCGAGCAGTACTTC. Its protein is CASSLGDRVSEQYF.

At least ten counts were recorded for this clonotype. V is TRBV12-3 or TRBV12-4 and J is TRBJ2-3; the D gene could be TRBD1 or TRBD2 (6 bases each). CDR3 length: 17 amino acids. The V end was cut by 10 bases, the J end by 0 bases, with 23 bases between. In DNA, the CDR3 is TGTGCCACCGAAGAGGGGGGAGCGATCACTAGCACAGATACGCAGTATTTT. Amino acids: CATEEGGAITSTDTQYF.

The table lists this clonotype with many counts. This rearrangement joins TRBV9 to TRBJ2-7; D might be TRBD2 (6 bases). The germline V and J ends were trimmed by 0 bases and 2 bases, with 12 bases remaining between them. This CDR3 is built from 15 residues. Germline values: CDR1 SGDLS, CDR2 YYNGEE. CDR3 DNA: TGTGCCAGCAGCGTAGGAGGAGGGCCTCCCTACGAGCAGTACTTC. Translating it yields CASSVGGGPPYEQYF.

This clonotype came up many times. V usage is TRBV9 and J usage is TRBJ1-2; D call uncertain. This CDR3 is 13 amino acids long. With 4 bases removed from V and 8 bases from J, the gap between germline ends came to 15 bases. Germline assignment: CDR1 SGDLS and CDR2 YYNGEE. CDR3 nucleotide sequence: TGTGCCAGCAGCCCGGAAGGTGGCAAAGGCTACACCTTC. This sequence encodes CASSPEGGKGYTF.

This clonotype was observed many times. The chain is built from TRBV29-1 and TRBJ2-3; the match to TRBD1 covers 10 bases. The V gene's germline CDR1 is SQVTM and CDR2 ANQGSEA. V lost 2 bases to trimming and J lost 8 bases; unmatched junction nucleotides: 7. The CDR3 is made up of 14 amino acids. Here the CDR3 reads CSVESLGQGRTQYF. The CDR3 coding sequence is TGCAGCGTTGAATCACTGGGACAGGGGCGTACGCAGTATTTT.

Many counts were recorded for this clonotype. The CDR3 DNA sequence: TGTGCCACCAGCAGAGATCGTGGGGGCTATGGCTACACCTTC. This gives the protein CATSRDRGGYGYTF. This sequence joins TRBV15 and TRBJ1-2, with a weak D call TRBD1 (5 bases). Germline loops: CDR1 LNHNV, CDR2 YYDKDF (reference sequence). The CDR3 consists of 14 residues. Trimming stripped 0 bases from V and 4 bases from J, with 9 bases between.

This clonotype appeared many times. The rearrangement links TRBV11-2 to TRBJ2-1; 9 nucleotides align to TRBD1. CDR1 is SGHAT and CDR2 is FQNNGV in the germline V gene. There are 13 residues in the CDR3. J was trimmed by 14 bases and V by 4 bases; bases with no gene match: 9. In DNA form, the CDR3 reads TGTGCCAGCAGCTATGACTACAGGGGGCGAGAGTTCTTC. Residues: CASSYDYRGREFF.

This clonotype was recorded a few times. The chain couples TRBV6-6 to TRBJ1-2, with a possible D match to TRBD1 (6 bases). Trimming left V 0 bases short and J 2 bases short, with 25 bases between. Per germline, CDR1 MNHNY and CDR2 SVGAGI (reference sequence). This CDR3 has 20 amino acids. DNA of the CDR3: TGTGCCAGCAGTTACTCGAAACCGGGGACCCATAGGGGGGGGAACTATGGCTACACCTTC. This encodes CASSYSKPGTHRGGNYGYTF.